A few counts support the clone carrying this T cell receptor beta chain. No antigen is known for it. This record comes from a study of regulatory T cells in long-lasting Graves disease. V was cut by 4 bases and J by 3 bases, with 27 bases left in between. The CDR3 runs 19 residues. Per the germline V gene, CDR1 is MNHEY and CDR2 is SVGAGI. Study-wide points: Those with persistent disease had in common more public clonotypes (around 2,500) than new patients (approximately 990).

Sample time point: newly diagnosed GD, antithyroid drugs for less than 3 months. Extracted PBMC RNA gave rise to the TCR library. Arm-PCR with iRepertoire HTBI primers amplified the CDR3 regions for these TCR beta libraries. TCRdb fed the multiplex PCR reads into MiXCR, producing one record per CDR3 protein. The table includes some 340,000 distinct CDR3 sequences, about an eighth detected once. In addition, the sample was reused for a study of T cells in Graves' hyperthyroidism and ophthalmopathy.

The J gene is TRBJ1-1, the V gene TRBV6-5; D is ambiguous. The sequence derives from a young woman with Graves disease. Sequenced here: peripheral blood mononuclear cells (PBMCs), sampled at new diagnosis, from a patient treated with antithyroid drugs. The CDR3 sequence is CASSFQREPSVRLDTEAFF. The CDR3, as DNA: TGTGCCAGCAGTTTTCAACGGGAACCGTCGGTGCGATTGGACACTGAAGCTTTCTTT.